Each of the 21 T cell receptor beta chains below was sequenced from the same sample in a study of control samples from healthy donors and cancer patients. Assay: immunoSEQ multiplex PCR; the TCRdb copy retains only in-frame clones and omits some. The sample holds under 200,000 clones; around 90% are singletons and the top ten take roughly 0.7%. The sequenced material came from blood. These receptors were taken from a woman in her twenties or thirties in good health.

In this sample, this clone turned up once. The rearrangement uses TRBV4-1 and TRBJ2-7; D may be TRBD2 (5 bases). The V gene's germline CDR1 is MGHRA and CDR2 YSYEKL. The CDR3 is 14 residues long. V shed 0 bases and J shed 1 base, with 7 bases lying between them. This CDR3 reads CASSQERESYEQYF. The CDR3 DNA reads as TGCGCCAGCAGCCAAGAGAGGGAGTCCTACGAGCAGTACTTC.

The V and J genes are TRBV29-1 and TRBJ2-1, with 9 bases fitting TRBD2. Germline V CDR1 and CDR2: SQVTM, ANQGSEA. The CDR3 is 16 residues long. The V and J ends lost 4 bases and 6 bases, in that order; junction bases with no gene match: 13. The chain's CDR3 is CSVGFGGRAHGNEQFF. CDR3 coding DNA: TGCAGCGTTGGATTCGGCGGGAGGGCTCACGGCAATGAGCAGTTCTTC.

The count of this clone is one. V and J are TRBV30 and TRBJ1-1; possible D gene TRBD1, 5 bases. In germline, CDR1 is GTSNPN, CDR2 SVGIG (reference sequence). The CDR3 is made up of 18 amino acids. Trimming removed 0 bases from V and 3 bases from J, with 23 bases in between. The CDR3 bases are TGTGCCTGGAGTGTACAGGTGTCGCTGATCGGGGCGGACACTGAAGCTTTCTTT. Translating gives CAWSVQVSLIGADTEAFF.

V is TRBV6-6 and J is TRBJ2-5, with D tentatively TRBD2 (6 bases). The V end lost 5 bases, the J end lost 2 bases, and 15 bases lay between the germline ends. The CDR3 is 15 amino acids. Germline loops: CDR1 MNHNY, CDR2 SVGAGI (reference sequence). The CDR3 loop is CASSPGGGGQETQYF. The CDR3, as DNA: TGTGCCAGCAGTCCGGGTGGTGGGGGGCAAGAGACCCAGTACTTC.

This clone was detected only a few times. CDR3 in DNA: TGTGCCAGCAGAGAAACGAACACCGGGGAGCTGTTTTTT. This encodes CASRETNTGELFF. The chain uses TRBV12-3 or TRBV12-4 and TRBJ2-2, with unresolved D. Between the trimmed V and J ends, which lost 6 bases and 0 bases, there was a span of 5 bases. The CDR3 extends over 13 amino acids.

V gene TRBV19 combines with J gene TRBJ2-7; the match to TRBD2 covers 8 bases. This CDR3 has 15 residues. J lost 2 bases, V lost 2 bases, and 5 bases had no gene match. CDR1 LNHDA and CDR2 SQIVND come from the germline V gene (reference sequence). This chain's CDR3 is CASSISDSGTYEQYF. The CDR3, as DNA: TGTGCCAGTAGTATATCGGATAGCGGGACCTACGAGCAGTACTTC.

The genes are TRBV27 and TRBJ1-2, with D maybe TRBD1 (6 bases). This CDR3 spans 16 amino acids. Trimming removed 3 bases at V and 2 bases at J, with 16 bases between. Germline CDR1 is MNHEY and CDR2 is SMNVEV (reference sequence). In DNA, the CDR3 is TGTGCCAGCAGTTTTGAGTTTCCGGACAGCAACTATGGCTACACCTTC. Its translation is CASSFEFPDSNYGYTF.

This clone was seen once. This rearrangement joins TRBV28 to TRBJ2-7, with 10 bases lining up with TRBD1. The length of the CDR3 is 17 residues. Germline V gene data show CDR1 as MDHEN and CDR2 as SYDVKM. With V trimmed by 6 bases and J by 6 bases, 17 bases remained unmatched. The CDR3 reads CASSSPGQGPPQGEQYF. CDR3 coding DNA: TGTGCCAGCAGCTCTCCGGGACAGGGGCCGCCCCAGGGCGAGCAGTACTTC.

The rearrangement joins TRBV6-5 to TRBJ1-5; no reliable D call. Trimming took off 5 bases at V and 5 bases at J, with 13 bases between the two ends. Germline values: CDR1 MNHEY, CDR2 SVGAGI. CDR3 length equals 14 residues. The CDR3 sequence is CASSPDVLYQPQHF. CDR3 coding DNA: TGTGCCAGCAGTCCTGACGTGCTTTATCAGCCCCAGCATTTT.

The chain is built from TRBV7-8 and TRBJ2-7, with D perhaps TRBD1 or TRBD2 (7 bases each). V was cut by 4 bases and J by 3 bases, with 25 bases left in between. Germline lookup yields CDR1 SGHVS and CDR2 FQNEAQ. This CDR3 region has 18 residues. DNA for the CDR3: TGTGCCAGCAGCTGGCGTCAATTCAGCGGGGACAGTCTCTACGAGCAGTACTTC. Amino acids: CASSWRQFSGDSLYEQYF. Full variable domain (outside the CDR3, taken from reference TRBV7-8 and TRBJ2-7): GAGVSQSPRYKVAKRGQDVALRCDPISGHVSLFWYQQALGQGPEFLTYFQNEAQLDKSGLPSDRFFAERPEGSVSTLKIQRTQQEDSAVYLCASSWRQFSGDSLYEQYFGPGTRLTVT.

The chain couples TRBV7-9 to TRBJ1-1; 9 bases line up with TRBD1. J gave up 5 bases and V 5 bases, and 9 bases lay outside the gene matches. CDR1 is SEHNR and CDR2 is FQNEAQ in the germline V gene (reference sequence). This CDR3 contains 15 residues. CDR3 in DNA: TGTGCCAGCAGCCTACGTGCCGGGACAGGGACTGAAGCTTTCTTT. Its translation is CASSLRAGTGTEAFF.

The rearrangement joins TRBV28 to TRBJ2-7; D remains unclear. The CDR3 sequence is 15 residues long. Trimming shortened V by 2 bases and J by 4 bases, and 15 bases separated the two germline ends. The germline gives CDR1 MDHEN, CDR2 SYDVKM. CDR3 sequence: CASSLGPAPSYEQYF. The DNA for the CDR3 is TGTGCCAGCAGTTTAGGTCCGGCCCCATCTTACGAGCAGTACTTC.

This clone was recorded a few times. CDR3 DNA: TGTGCCAGCAGCGGACTAGCGGGAGTATCAGATACGCAGTATTTT. This encodes CASSGLAGVSDTQYF. The J gene is TRBJ2-3, the V gene TRBV2, with 13 bases that match TRBD2. CDR1 SNHLY and CDR2 FYNNEI come from the germline V gene. The CDR3 runs to 15 residues. V was clipped by 6 bases and J by 4 bases; unmatched bases: 4.

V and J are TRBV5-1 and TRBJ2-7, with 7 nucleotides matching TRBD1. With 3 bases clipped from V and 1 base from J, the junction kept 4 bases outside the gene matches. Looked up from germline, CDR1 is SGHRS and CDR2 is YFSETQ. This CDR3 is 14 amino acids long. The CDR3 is CASSSDRLSYEQYF. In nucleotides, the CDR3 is TGCGCCAGCAGCTCGGACAGGCTTTCCTACGAGCAGTACTTC. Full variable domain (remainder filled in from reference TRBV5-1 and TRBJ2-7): KAGVTQTPRYLIKTRGQQVTLSCSPISGHRSVSWYQQTPGQGLQFLFEYFSETQRNKGNFPGRFSGRQFSNSRSEMNVSTLELGDSALYLCASSSDRLSYEQYFGPGTRLTVT.

The DNA of the CDR3 is TGTGCCAGCAGCTTCCCGGGACTAGCGGCCTACGAGCAGTACTTC. Its protein product is CASSFPGLAAYEQYF. This chain connects TRBV5-6 to TRBJ2-7; 11 nucleotides align to TRBD2. Germline V gene data show CDR1 as SGHDT and CDR2 as YYEEEE. This CDR3 region has 15 residues. Losses at the gene ends were 2 bases for V and 2 bases for J; bases not matched to a gene: 3.

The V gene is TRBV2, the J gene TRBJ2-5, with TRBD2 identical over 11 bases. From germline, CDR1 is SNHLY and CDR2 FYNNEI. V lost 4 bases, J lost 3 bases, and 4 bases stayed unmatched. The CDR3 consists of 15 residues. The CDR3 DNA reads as TGTGCCAGCAGTGGCGTAGCGGGAGGGAAAGAGACCCAGTACTTC. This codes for CASSGVAGGKETQYF.

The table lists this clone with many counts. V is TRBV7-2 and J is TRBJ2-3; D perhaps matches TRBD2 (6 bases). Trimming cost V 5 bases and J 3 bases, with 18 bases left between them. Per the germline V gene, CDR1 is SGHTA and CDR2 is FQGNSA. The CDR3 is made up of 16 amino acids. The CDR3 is CASSLIDGSPTDTQYF. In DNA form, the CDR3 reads TGTGCCAGCAGCCTCATCGACGGGAGCCCTACAGATACGCAGTATTTT.

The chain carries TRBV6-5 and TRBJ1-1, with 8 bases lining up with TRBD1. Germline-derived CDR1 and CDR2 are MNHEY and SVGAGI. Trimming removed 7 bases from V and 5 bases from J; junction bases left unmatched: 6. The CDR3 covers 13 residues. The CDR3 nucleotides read TGTGCCAGCACCAGGACAGGGCGGACTGAAGCTTTCTTT. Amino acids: CASTRTGRTEAFF.

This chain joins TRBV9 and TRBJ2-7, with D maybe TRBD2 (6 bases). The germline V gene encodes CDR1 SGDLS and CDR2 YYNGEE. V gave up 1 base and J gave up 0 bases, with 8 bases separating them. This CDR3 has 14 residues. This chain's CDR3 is CASSVSGVSYEQYF. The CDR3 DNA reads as TGTGCCAGCAGCGTATCGGGGGTCTCCTACGAGCAGTACTTC. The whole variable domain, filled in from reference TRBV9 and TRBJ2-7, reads DSGVTQTPKHLITATGQRVTLRCSPRSGDLSVYWYQQSLDQGLQFLIQYYNGEERAKGNILERFSAQQFPDLHSELNLSSLELGDSALYFCASSVSGVSYEQYFGPGTRLTVT.

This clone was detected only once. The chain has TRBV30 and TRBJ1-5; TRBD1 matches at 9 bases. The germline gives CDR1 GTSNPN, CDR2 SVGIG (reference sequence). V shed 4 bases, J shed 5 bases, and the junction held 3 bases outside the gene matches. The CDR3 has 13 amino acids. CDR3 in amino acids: CAWTGQGYQPQHF. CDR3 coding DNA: TGTGCCTGGACGGGACAGGGCTATCAGCCCCAGCATTTT.

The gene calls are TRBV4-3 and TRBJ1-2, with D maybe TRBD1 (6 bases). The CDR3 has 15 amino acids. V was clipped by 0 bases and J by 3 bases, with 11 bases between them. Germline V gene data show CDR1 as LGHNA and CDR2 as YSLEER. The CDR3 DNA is TGCGCCAGCAGCCAAGACCAGGGGCCCTACTATGGCTACACCTTC. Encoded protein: CASSQDQGPYYGYTF.